The sequence of this TCR beta chain was determined in a study of blood T cell repertoires in COVID-19. Here immunoSEQ multiplex PCR was the method, and the copy in TCRdb shows in-frame clones only, minus some. The repertoire consists of about 270,000 clones, with roughly 86% occurring once and the leading ten covering less than 3%. The CDR3 has 13 amino acids. The germline V gene has CDR1 KGHDR and CDR2 SFDVKD. Trimming took off 7 bases at V and 0 bases at J, with 6 bases between the two ends. The clonotype comes from a woman between 50 and 59 years old with acute or convalescent COVID-19. The chain recombines TRBV24-1 with TRBJ1-5, with D uncertain. The specimen was peripheral blood. Here the CDR3 reads CATRADSNQPQHF. CDR3 DNA sequence: TGTGCCACCAGGGCGGATAGCAATCAGCCCCAGCATTTT.